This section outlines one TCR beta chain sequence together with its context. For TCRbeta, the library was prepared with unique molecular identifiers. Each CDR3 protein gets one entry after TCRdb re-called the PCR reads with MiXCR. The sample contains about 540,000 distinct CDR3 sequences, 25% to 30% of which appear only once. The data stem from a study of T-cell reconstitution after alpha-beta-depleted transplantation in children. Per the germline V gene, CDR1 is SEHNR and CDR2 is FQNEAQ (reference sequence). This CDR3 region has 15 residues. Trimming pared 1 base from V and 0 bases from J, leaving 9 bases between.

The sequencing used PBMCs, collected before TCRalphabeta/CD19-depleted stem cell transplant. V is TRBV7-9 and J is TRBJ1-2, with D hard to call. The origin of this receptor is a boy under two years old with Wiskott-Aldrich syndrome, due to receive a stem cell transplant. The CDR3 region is CASSLDGIPNYGYTF. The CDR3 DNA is TGTGCCAGCAGCTTAGACGGGATACCTAACTATGGCTACACCTTC.